These T cell receptor beta chains were read from a single sample in a study of T-cell reconstitution after alpha-beta-depleted transplantation in children. TCRdb processed the PCR reads anew with MiXCR; each CDR3 protein has one entry. In the table there are hundreds of thousands of distinct CDR3 sequences, about 25% of which are singletons. Source: PBMCs, taken before TCRalphabeta/CD19-depleted stem cell transplant. These receptors were obtained from a girl between 2 and 10 years old with Fanconi anemia, due to receive a stem cell transplant. The CDR3 runs from the conserved cysteine through the conserved F or W. D genes are given only for firm matches. The listing skips clone size in some rows; elsewhere it reads once, few, many or a size class.

D	J	size	V	CDR3	DNA
TRBD1	TRBJ2-1	NA	TRBV20-1	CSAPQGSNNEQFF	TGCAGTGCCCCACAGGGGTCAAACAATGAGCAGTTCTTC
TRBD1	TRBJ1-1	many	TRBV6-5	CASSYSAGGTEAFF	TGTGCCAGCAGTTACTCCGCAGGGGGCACTGAAGCTTTCTTT
TRBD2	TRBJ2-1	many	TRBV20-1	CSATRGSQYNEQFF	TGCAGTGCTACCCGCGGGAGTCAGTACAATGAGCAGTTCTTC
NA	TRBJ2-7	few	TRBV12-3/TRBV12-4	CASSPSSSGEQYF	TGTGCCAGCAGTCCCAGTTCAAGCGGCGAGCAGTACTTC
NA	TRBJ2-3	few	TRBV7-3	CASSLPGADTQYF	TGTGCCAGCAGCTTGCCAGGGGCGGATACGCAGTATTTT
NA	TRBJ2-4	NA	TRBV20-1	CSARDVRDPKNIQYF	TGCAGTGCTAGAGATGTACGGGATCCGAAAAACATTCAGTACTTC
NA	TRBJ1-2	NA	TRBV19	CASSPDVQASNYGYTF	TGTGCCAGTAGCCCTGACGTCCAGGCGTCCAACTATGGCTACACCTTC
TRBD1	TRBJ1-2	NA	TRBV28	CASSLRVRGRFAYGYTF	TGTGCCAGCAGTTTACGGGTCAGGGGGCGATTCGCCTATGGCTACACCTTC
TRBD1	TRBJ1-4	many	TRBV15	CATSSDRDTNEKLFF	TGTGCCACCAGCAGCGACAGGGATACTAATGAAAAACTGTTTTTT
TRBD1	TRBJ1-2	NA	TRBV20-1	CSARVDRGVYGYTF	TGCAGTGCTAGAGTGGACAGGGGGGTCTATGGCTACACCTTC
TRBD2	TRBJ2-4	NA	TRBV20-1	CSARDGTSVDIQYF	TGCAGTGCTAGAGACGGGACTAGCGTGGACATTCAGTACTTC
NA	TRBJ1-1	many	TRBV29-1	CSVDGQLMNTEAFF	TGCAGCGTTGACGGACAGCTCATGAACACTGAAGCTTTCTTT
NA	TRBJ2-3	few	TRBV5-1	CASRSSLSTDTQYF	TGCGCCAGCAGGAGCTCTCTGAGCACAGATACGCAGTATTTT
NA	TRBJ2-1	NA	TRBV20-1	CSAPNARGDNYNEQFF	TGCAGTGCTCCAAATGCGAGGGGTGATAACTACAATGAGCAGTTCTTC
NA	TRBJ1-1	NA	TRBV20-1	CSARARRRFTEAFF	TGCAGTGCTAGAGCGAGGAGGCGCTTCACTGAAGCTTTCTTT
TRBD1	TRBJ1-2	NA	TRBV29-1	CSAGQGINYGYTF	TGCAGCGCCGGACAGGGTATCAACTATGGCTACACCTTC
TRBD2	TRBJ2-2	few	TRBV12-3/TRBV12-4	CASRGGLADTGELFF	TGTGCCAGCAGGGGAGGACTAGCAGACACCGGGGAGCTGTTTTTT
NA	TRBJ1-2	many	TRBV20-1	CSARVVGYTF	TGCAGTGCTCGGGTTGTGGGCTACACCTTC
NA	TRBJ2-5	few	TRBV9	CASSVQSWGTQYF	TGTGCCAGCAGCGTACAATCATGGGGGACCCAGTACTTC
NA	TRBJ1-2	NA	TRBV29-1	CSVIQGRSGYTF	TGCAGCGTGATACAGGGTCGAAGTGGCTACACCTTC
TRBD2	TRBJ2-1	many	TRBV4-2	CASSQGTSGGREQFF	TGTGCCAGCAGCCAGGGGACTAGCGGGGGACGGGAGCAGTTCTTC
TRBD1	TRBJ1-1	NA	TRBV10-3	CAISAGQGLEDTEAFF	TGTGCCATCAGTGCCGGACAGGGCCTTGAAGACACTGAAGCTTTCTTT
NA	TRBJ2-1	NA	TRBV11-2	CASSRQLSHNEQFF	TGTGCCAGCAGCAGACAGCTATCCCACAATGAGCAGTTCTTC
NA	TRBJ2-7	many	TRBV28	CASSFGRTYEQYF	TGTGCCAGCAGTTTCGGCAGGACCTACGAGCAGTACTTC
NA	TRBJ2-1	many	TRBV12-3/TRBV12-4	CASSPTSYSTNEQFF	TGTGCCAGCAGCCCGACTAGTTACTCCACCAATGAGCAGTTCTTC
NA	TRBJ2-2	many	TRBV27	CASRDWNTGELFF	TGTGCCAGCAGGGACTGGAACACCGGGGAGCTGTTTTTT
TRBD1	TRBJ2-7	few	TRBV5-1	CASSLVGTAFYEQYF	TGCGCCAGCAGCTTGGTCGGGACAGCGTTCTACGAGCAGTACTTC
NA	TRBJ2-1	few	TRBV7-7	CASSLSAGIYNEQFF	TGTGCCAGCAGCTTATCGGCGGGGATATACAATGAGCAGTTCTTC
TRBD1	TRBJ2-2	few	TRBV5-6	CASSLENRGPTGELFF	TGTGCCAGCAGCTTGGAAAACAGGGGACCTACCGGGGAGCTGTTTTTT
TRBD1	TRBJ2-1	NA	TRBV7-9	CASSLRQGAHNEQFF	TGTGCCAGCAGCCTAAGACAGGGGGCCCACAATGAGCAGTTCTTC
TRBD2	TRBJ2-1	many	TRBV9	CASSVTSGRTTEQFF	TGTGCCAGCAGCGTCACTAGCGGGAGAACAACAGAGCAGTTCTTC
NA	TRBJ1-1	NA	TRBV12-3/TRBV12-4	CASRRWPGSEAFF	TGTGCCAGCAGAAGGTGGCCGGGGTCTGAAGCTTTCTTT
TRBD2	TRBJ2-1	once	TRBV5-1	CASSLAMGSSGKYNEQFF	TGCGCCAGCAGCTTGGCCATGGGATCTAGCGGGAAGTACAATGAGCAGTTCTTC
TRBD1	TRBJ2-7	many	TRBV27	CASSLVGQGVHEQYF	TGTGCCAGCAGTTTAGTCGGCCAGGGGGTCCACGAGCAGTACTTC
NA	TRBJ2-7	NA	TRBV20-1	CSARSGQSYEQYF	TGCAGTGCTAGATCAGGACAATCCTACGAGCAGTACTTC
NA	TRBJ2-5	NA	TRBV29-1	CSVEDRAYQETQYF	TGCAGCGTTGAAGATAGGGCTTATCAAGAGACCCAGTACTTC
NA	TRBJ2-2	many	TRBV4-2	CASSIRPALGTGELFF	TGTGCCAGCAGCATCCGTCCAGCCCTAGGCACCGGGGAGCTGTTTTTT
TRBD1	TRBJ1-6	many	TRBV7-9	CASSLGQGAPLHF	TGTGCCAGCAGCTTAGGACAGGGAGCACCCCTCCACTTT
NA	TRBJ2-1	many	TRBV7-2	CASTTGLPNNEQFF	TGTGCCAGCACCACGGGACTTCCGAACAATGAGCAGTTCTTC
NA	TRBJ2-1	NA	TRBV20-1	CSAKGGDSSEQFF	TGCAGTGCTAAGGGCGGGGACTCCAGTGAGCAGTTCTTC
TRBD2	TRBJ2-3	NA	TRBV20-1	CSASEGLRTDTQYF	TGCAGTGCTAGTGAGGGACTACGCACAGATACGCAGTATTTT
NA	TRBJ2-7	few	TRBV20-1	CSASLDRAYEQYF	TGCAGTGCTAGTCTGGACAGAGCCTACGAGCAGTACTTC
TRBD1	TRBJ2-7	NA	TRBV19	CASSNHSGQRAYEQYF	TGTGCCAGTAGCAATCATTCGGGACAGAGGGCCTACGAGCAGTACTTC
NA	TRBJ2-3	many	TRBV3-1	CASSQVPSTDTQYF	TGTGCCAGCAGCCAAGTACCTAGCACAGATACGCAGTATTTT
NA	TRBJ2-5	NA	TRBV5-6	CASSLADIPQETQYF	TGTGCCAGCAGCTTGGCCGACATCCCTCAAGAGACCCAGTACTTC
NA	TRBJ2-3	many	TRBV20-1	CSASNEIKVTDTQYF	TGCAGTGCTAGTAACGAGATCAAGGTCACAGATACGCAGTATTTT
TRBD1	TRBJ1-2	NA	TRBV29-1	CSVAGTGNYGYTF	TGCAGCGTGGCCGGGACAGGGAACTATGGCTACACCTTC
TRBD2	TRBJ2-1	NA	TRBV7-2	CASSSTSGSSYNEQFF	TGTGCCAGCAGCTCGACTAGCGGGAGCTCCTACAATGAGCAGTTCTTC